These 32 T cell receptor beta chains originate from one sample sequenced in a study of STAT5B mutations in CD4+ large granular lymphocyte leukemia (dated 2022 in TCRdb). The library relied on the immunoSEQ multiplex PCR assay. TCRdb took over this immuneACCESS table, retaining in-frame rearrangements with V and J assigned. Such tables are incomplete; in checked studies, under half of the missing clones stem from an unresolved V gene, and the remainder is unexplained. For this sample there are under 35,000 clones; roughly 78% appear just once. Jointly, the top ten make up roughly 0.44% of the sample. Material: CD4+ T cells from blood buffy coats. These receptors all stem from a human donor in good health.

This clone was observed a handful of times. The CDR3, as DNA: TGTGCCAGCAGCCTGGACGGAAACTACGAGCAGTACTTC. Its protein is CASSLDGNYEQYF. The V gene is TRBV5-5, the J gene TRBJ2-7; D uncertain. This CDR3 spans 13 amino acids. V lost 4 bases and J lost 3, with 11 bases in between. CDR1 is SGHKS and CDR2 is YYEKEE in the germline V gene (reference sequence).

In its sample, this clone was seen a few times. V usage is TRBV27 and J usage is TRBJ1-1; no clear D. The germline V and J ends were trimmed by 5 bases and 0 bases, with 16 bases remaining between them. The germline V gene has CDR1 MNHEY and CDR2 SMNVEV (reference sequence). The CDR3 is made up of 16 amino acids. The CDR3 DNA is TGTGCCAGCAGTGCGCGCCCCGGGGTCATGAACACTGAAGCTTTCTTT. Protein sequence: CASSARPGVMNTEAFF.

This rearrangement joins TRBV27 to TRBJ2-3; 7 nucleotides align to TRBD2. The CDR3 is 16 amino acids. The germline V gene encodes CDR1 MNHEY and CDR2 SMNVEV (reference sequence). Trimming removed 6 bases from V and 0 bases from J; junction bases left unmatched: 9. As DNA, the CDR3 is TGTGCCAGCAGGCCCTACCTAGCGGTTAGCACAGATACGCAGTATTTT. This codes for CASRPYLAVSTDTQYF.

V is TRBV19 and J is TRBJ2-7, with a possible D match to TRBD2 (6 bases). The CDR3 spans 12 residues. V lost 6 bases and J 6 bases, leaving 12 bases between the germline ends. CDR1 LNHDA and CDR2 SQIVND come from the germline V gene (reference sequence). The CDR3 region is CASRGPGGEQYF. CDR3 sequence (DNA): TGTGCCAGTAGAGGGCCCGGGGGCGAGCAGTACTTC. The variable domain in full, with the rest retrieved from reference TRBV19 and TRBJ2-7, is DGGITQSPKYLFRKEGQNVTLSCEQNLNHDAMYWYRQDPGQGLRLIYYSQIVNDFQKGDIAEGYSVSREKKESFPLTVTSAQKNPTAFYLCASRGPGGEQYFGPGTRLTVT.

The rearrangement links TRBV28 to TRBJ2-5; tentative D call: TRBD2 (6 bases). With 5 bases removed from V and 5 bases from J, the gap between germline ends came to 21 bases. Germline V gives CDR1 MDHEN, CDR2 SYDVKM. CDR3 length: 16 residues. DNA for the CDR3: TGTGCCAGCAGTCCCTCCACGCGGGGCTGGGGGGAGACCCAGTACTTC. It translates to CASSPSTRGWGETQYF. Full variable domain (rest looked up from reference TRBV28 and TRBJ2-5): DVKVTQSSRYLVKRTGEKVFLECVQDMDHENMFWYRQDPGLGLRLIYFSYDVKMKEKGDIPEGYSVSREKKERFSLILESASTNQTSMYLCASSPSTRGWGETQYFGPGTRLLVL.

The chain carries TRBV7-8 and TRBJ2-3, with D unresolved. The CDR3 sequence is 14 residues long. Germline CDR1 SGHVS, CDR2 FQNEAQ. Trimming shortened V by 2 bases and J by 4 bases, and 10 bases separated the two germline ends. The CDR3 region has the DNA TGTGCCAGCAGCTTATCGGCGCGTGCAGATACGCAGTATTTT. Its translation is CASSLSARADTQYF.

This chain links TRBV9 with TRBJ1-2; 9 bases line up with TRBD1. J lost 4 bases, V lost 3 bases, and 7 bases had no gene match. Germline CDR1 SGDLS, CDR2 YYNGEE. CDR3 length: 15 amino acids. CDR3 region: CASSEQGAKVYGYTF. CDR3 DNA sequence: TGTGCCAGCAGCGAACAGGGGGCGAAAGTCTATGGCTACACCTTC.

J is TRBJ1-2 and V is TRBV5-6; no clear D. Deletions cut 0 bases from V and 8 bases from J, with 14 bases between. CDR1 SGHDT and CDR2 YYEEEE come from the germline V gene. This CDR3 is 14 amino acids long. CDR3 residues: CASSLAVGVGGYTF. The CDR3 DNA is TGTGCCAGCAGCTTGGCCGTAGGAGTGGGGGGCTACACCTTC.

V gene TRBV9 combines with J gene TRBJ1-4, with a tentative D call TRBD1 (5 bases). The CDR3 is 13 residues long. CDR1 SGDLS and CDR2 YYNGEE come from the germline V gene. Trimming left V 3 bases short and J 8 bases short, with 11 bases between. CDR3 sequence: CASSEGRLEKLFF. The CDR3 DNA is TGTGCCAGCAGCGAGGGACGCCTGGAAAAACTGTTTTTT.

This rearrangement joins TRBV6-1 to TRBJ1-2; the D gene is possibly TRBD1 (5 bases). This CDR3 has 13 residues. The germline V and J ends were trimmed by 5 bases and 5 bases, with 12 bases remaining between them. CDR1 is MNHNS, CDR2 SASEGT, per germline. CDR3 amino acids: CASSRDASYGYTF. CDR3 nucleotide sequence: TGTGCCAGCAGTCGGGACGCATCATATGGCTACACCTTC.

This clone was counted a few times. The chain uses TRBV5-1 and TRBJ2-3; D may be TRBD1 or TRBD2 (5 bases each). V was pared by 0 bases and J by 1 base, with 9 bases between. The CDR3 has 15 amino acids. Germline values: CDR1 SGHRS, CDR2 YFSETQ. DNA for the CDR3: TGCGCCAGCAGCTTGGGAGGGGCCGGCACAGATACGCAGTATTTT. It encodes CASSLGGAGTDTQYF.

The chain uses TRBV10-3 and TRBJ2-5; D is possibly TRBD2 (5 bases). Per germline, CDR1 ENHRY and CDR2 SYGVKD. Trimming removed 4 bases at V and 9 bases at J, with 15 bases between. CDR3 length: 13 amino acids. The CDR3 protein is CAISGGEGRAQYF. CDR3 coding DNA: TGTGCCATCAGTGGCGGCGAAGGGAGAGCCCAGTACTTC.

CDR3 sequence (DNA): TGCGCCAGCAGCCAGGAACCGACGCGGGAGCAAGAGACCCAGTACTTC. This gives the protein CASSQEPTREQETQYF. The V gene is TRBV4-1, the J gene TRBJ2-5, with 7 nucleotides matching TRBD2. CDR1 MGHRA and CDR2 YSYEKL come from the germline V gene. This CDR3 is 16 amino acids long. With 3 bases clipped from V and 2 bases from J, the junction kept 9 bases outside the gene matches.

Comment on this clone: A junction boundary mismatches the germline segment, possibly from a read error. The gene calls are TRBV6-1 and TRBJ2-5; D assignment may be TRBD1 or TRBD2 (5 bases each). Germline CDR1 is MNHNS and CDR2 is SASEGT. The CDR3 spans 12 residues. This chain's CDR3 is CASSEAGARAHF. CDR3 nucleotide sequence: TGTGCCAGCAGTGAAGCCGGGGCACGGGCCCACTTC.

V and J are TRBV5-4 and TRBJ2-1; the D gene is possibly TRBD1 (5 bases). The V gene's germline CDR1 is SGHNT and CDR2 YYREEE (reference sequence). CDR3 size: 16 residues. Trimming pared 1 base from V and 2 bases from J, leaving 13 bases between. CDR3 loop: CASSLNRGITYNEQFF. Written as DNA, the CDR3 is TGTGCCAGCAGCTTGAATAGGGGTATTACCTACAATGAGCAGTTCTTC.

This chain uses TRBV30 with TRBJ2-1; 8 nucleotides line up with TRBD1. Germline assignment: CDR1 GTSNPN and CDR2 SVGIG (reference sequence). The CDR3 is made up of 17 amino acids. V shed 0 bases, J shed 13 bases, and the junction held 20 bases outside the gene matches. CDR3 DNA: TGTGCCTGGAGTGTACCGTTCTCTCCCCAGGGGGCGGGCTATCAGTTCTTC. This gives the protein CAWSVPFSPQGAGYQFF. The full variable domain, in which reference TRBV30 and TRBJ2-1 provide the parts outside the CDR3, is SQTIHQWPATLVQPVGSPLSLECTVEGTSNPNLYWYRQAAGRGLQLLFYSVGIGQISSEVPQNLSASRPQDRQFILSSKKLLLSDSGFYLCAWSVPFSPQGAGYQFFGPGTRLTVL.

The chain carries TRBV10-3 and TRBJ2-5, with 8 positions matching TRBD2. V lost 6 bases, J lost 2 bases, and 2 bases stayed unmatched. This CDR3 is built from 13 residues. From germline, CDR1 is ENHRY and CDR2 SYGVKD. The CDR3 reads CAIRGGRQETQYF. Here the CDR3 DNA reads TGTGCCATCAGGGGCGGGAGGCAAGAGACCCAGTACTTC.

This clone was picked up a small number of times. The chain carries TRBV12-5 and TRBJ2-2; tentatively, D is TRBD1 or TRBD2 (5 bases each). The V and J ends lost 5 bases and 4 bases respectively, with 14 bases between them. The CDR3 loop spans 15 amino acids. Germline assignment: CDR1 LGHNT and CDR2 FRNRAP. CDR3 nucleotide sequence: TGTGCTAGTGGTCGGGACCCGACGATCACCGGGGAGCTGTTTTTT. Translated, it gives CASGRDPTITGELFF.

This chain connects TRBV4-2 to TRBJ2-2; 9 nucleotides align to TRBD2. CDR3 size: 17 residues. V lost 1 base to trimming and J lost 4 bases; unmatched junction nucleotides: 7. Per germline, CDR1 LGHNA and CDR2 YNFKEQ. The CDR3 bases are TGTGCCAGCAGCCAAGGGGGCGGCGGGGGGGGCACCGGGGAGCTGTTTTTT. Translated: CASSQGGGGGGTGELFF.

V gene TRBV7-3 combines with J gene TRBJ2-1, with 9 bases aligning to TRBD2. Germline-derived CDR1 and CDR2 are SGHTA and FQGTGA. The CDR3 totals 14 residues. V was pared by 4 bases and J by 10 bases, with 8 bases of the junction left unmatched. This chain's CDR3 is CASSSGLAGEEQFF. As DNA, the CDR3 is TGTGCCAGCAGCTCGGGACTAGCCGGGGAAGAGCAGTTCTTC.

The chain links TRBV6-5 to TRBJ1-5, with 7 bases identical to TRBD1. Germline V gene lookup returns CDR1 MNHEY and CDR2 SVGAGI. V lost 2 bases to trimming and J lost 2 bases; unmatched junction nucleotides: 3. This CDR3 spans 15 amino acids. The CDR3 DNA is TGTGCCAGCAGTTACCTCAGGGGGGGCAATCAGCCCCAGCATTTT. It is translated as CASSYLRGGNQPQHF.

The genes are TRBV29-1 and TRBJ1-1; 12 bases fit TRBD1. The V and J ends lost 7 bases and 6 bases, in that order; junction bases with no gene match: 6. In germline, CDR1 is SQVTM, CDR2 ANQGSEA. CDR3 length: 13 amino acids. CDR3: CSGVGTGGPEAFF. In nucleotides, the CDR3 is TGCAGCGGGGTTGGGACAGGGGGCCCTGAAGCTTTCTTT.

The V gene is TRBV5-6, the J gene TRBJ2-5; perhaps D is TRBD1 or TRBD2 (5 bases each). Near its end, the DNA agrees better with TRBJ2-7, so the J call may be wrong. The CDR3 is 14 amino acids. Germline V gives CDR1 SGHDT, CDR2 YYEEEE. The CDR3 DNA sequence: TGTGCCAGCAGCTTGATTCGGGGCCCCTACGAGCAGTACTTC. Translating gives CASSLIRGPYEQYF.

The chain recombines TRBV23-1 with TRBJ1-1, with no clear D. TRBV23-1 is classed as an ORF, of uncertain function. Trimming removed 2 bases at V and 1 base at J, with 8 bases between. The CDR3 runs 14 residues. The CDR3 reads CASSQVKENTEAFF. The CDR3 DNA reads TGCGCCAGCAGTCAAGTCAAGGAGAACACTGAAGCTTTCTTT.

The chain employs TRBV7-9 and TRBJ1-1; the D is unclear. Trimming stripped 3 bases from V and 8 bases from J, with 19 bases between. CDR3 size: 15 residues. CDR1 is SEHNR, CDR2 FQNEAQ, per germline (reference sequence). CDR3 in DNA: TGTGCCAGCAGCTTGGAGGTGGGTAGCCGAAAGGAAGCTTTCTTT. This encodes CASSLEVGSRKEAFF.

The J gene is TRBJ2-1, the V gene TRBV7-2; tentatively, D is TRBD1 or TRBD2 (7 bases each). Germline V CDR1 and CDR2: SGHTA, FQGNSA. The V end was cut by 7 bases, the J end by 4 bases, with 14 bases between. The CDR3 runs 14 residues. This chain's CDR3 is CASTQGGVYNEQFF. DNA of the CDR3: TGTGCCAGCACCCAGGGGGGGGTGTACAATGAGCAGTTCTTC.

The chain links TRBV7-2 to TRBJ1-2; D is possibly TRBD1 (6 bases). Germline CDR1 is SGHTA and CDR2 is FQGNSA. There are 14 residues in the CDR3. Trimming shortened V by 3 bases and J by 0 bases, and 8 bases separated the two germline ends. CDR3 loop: CASSFGDTNYGYTF. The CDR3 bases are TGTGCCAGCAGCTTTGGGGACACTAACTATGGCTACACCTTC. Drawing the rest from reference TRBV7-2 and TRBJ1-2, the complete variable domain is GAGVSQSPSNKVTEKGKDVELRCDPISGHTALYWYRQSLGQGLEFLIYFQGNSAPDKSGLPSDRFSAERTGGSVSTLTIQRTQQEDSAVYLCASSFGDTNYGYTFGSGTRLTVV.

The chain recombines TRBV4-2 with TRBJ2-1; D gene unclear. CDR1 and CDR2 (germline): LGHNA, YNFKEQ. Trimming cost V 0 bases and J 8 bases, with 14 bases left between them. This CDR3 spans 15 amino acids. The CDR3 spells CASSQEGRFGHEQFF. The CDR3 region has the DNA TGTGCCAGCAGCCAAGAGGGCAGGTTCGGGCATGAGCAGTTCTTC.

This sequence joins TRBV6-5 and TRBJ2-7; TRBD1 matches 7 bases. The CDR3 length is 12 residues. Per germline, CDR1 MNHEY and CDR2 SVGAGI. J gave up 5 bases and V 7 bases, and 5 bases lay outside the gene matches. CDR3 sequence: CASIGDRDEQYF. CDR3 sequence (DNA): TGTGCCAGCATTGGCGACAGGGACGAGCAGTACTTC.

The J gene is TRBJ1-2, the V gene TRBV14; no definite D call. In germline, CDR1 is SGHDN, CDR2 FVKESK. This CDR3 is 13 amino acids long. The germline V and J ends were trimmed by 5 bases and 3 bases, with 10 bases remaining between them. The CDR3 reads CASSESWDYGYTF. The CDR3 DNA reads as TGTGCCAGCAGCGAAAGCTGGGACTATGGCTACACCTTC.

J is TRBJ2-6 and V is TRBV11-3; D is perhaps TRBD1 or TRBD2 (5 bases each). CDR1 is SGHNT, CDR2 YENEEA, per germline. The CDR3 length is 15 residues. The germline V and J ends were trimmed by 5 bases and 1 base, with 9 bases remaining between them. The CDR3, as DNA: TGTGCCAGCAGCCCCGGGGCTTCTGGGGCCAACGTCCTGACTTTC. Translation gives CASSPGASGANVLTF.

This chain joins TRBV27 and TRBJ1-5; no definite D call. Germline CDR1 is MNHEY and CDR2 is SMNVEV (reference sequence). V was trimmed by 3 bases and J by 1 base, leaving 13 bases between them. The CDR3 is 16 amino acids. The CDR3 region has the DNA TGTGCCAGCAGTTTCTTGCGGGCAGCCAGCAATCAGCCCCAGCATTTT. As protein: CASSFLRAASNQPQHF.